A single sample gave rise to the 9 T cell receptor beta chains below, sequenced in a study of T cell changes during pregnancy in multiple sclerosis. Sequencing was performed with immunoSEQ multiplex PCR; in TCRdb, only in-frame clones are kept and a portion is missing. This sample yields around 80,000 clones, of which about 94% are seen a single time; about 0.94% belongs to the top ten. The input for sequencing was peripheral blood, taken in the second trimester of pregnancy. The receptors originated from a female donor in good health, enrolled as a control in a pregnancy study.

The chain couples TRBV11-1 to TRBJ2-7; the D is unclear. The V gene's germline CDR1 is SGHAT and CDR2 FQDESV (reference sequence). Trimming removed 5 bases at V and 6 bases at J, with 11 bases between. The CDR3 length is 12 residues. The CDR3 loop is CASSVDRSEQYF. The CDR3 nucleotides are TGTGCCAGCAGCGTAGATCGTTCCGAGCAGTACTTC.

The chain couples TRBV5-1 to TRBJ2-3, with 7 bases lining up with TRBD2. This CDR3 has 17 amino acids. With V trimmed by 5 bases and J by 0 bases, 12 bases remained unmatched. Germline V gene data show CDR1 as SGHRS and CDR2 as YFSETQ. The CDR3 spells CASSYGTGAGSTDTQYF. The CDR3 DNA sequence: TGCGCCAGCAGTTATGGAACGGGAGCGGGAAGCACAGATACGCAGTATTTT.

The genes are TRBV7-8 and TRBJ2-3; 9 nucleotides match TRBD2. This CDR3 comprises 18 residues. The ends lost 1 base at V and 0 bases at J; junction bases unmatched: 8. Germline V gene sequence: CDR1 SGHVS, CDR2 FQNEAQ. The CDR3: CASSLEPLAGPSTDTQYF. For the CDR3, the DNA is TGTGCCAGCAGCTTAGAGCCTCTAGCGGGGCCTAGCACAGATACGCAGTATTTT.

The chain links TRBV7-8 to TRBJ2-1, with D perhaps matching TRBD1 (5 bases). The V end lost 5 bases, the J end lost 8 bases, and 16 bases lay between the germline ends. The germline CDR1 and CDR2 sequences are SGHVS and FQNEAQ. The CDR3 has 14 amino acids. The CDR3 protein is CASSRGQPGDEQFF. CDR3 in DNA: TGTGCCAGCAGCCGCGGACAACCAGGCGATGAGCAGTTCTTC.

CDR3 in DNA: TGTGCCAGCAGCAAATGGGGAGCCTATAATCAGCCCCAGCATTTT. It yields the protein CASSKWGAYNQPQHF. The rearrangement links TRBV21-1 to TRBJ1-5. TRBV21-1 is marked as a pseudogene. The CDR3 runs 15 residues.

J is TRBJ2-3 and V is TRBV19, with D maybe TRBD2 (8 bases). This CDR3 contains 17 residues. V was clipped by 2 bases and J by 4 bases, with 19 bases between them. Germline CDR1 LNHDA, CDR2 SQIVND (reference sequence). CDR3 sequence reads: CASSIRGREEVPDTQYF. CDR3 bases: TGTGCCAGTAGTATAAGGGGGCGGGAGGAGGTACCAGATACGCAGTATTTT.

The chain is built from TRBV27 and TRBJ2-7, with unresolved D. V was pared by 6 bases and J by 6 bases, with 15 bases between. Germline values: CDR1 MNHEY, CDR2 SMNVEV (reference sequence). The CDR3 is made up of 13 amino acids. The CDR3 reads CASSLSPLTEQYF. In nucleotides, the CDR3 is TGTGCCAGCAGCTTAAGCCCCCTAACCGAGCAGTACTTC.

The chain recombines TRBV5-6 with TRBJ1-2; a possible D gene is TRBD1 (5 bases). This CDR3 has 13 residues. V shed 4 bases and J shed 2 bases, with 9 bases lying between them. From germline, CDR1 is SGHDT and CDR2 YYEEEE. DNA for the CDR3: TGTGCCAGCAGCGGGGACTTCAACTATGGCTACACCTTC. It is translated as CASSGDFNYGYTF.

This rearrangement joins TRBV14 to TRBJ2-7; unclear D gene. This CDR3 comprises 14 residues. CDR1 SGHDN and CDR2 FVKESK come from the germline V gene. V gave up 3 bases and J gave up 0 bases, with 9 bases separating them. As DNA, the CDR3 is TGTGCCAGCAGCCAGTTGCCGAGCTCCTACGAGCAGTACTTC. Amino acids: CASSQLPSSYEQYF.